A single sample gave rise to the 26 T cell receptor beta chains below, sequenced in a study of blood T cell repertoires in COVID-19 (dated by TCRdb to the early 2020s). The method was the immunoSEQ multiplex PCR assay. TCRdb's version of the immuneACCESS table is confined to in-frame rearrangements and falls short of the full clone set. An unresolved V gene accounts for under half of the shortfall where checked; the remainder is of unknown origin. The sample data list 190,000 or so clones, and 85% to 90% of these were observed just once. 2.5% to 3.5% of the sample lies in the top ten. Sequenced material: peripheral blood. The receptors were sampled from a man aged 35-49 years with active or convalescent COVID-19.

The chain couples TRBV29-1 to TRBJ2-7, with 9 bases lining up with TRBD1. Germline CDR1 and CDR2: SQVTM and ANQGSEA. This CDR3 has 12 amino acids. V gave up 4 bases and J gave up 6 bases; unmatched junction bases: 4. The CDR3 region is CSVGRDRVEQYF. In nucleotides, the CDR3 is TGCAGCGTTGGCCGGGACAGGGTCGAGCAGTACTTC.

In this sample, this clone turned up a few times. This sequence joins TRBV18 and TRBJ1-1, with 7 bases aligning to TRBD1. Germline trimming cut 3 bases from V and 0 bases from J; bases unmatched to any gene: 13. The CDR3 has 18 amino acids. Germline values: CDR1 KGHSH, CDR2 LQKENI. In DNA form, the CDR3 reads TGTGCCAGCTCACCTAGGAGCAGGGGGACCTTTATGAACACTGAAGCTTTCTTT. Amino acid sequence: CASSPRSRGTFMNTEAFF.

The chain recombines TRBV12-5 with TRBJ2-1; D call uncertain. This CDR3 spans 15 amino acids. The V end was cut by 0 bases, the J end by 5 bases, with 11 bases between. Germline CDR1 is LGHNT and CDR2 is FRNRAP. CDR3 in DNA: TGTGCTAGTGGTTTGGTCCCAAGTAGAAACAATGAGCAGTTCTTC. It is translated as CASGLVPSRNNEQFF.

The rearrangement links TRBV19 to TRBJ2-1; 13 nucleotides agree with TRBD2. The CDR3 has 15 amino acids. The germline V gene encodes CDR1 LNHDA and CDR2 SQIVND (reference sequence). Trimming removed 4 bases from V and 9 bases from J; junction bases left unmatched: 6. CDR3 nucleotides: TGTGCCAGTAGTAAAACTAGCGGGGGGGCCTTTGAGCAGTTCTTC. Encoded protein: CASSKTSGGAFEQFF.

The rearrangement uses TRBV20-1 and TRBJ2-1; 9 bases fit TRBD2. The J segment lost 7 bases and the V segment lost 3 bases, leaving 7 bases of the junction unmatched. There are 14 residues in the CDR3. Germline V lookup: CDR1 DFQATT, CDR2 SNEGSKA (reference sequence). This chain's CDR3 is CSASLAGSRNEQFF. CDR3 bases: TGCAGTGCTAGTCTAGCGGGGTCGAGGAATGAGCAGTTCTTC.

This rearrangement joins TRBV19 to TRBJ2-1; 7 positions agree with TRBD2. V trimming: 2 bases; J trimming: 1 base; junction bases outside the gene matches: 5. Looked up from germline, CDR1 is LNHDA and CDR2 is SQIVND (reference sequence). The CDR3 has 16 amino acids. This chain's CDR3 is CASSISAGPSYNEQFF. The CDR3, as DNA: TGTGCCAGTAGTATATCAGCGGGGCCTTCCTACAATGAGCAGTTCTTC.

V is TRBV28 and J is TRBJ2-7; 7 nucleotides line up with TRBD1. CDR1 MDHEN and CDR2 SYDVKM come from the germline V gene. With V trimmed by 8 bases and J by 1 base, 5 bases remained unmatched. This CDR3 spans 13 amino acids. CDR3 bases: TGTGCCAGCTGGGACAGCACATCCTACGAGCAGTACTTC. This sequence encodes CASWDSTSYEQYF.

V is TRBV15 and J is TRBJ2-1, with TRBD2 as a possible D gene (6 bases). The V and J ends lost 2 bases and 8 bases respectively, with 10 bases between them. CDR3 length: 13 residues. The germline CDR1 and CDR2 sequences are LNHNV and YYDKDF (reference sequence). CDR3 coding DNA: TGTGCCACCAGCAGAAGAGGGGAGGATGAGCAGTTCTTC. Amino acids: CATSRRGEDEQFF.

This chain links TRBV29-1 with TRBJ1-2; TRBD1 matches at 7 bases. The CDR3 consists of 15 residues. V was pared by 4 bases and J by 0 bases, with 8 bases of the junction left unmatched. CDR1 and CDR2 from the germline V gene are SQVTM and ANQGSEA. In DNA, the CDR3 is TGCAGCGTTGCCTTCCCGGGACAGACTAACTATGGCTACACCTTC. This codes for CSVAFPGQTNYGYTF.

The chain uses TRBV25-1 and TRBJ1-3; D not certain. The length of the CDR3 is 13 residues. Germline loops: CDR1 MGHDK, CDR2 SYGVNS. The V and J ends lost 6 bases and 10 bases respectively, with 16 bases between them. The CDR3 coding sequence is TGTGCCAGCAGCCATGACGTACTCGGGACCATATATTTT. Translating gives CASSHDVLGTIYF.

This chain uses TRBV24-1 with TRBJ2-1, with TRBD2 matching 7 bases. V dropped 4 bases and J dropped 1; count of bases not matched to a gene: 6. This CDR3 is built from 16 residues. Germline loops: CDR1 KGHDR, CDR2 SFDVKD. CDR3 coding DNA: TGTGCCACCAGTGACGCCCAGCGGGGTTCCTACAATGAGCAGTTCTTC. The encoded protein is CATSDAQRGSYNEQFF.

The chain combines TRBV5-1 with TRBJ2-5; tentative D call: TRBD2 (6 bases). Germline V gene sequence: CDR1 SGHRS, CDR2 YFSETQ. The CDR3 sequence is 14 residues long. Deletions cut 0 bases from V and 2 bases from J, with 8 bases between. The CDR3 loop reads CASSLGGVQETQYF. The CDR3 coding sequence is TGCGCCAGCAGCTTGGGGGGGGTTCAAGAGACCCAGTACTTC.

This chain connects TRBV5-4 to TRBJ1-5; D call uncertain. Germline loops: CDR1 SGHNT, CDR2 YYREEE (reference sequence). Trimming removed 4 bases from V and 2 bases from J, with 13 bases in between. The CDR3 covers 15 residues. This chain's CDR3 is CASSPGFGGNQPQHF. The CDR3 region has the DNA TGTGCCAGCAGCCCCGGGTTTGGTGGCAATCAGCCCCAGCATTTT.

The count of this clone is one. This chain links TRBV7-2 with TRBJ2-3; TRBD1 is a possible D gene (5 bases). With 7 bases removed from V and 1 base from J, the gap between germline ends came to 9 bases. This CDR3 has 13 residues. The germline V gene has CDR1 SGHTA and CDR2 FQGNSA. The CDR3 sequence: CASTLGGTDTQYF. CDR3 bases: TGTGCCAGCACCCTAGGGGGCACAGATACGCAGTATTTT. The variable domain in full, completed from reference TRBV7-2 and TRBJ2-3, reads GAGVSQSPSNKVTEKGKDVELRCDPISGHTALYWYRQSLGQGLEFLIYFQGNSAPDKSGLPSDRFSAERTGGSVSTLTIQRTQQEDSAVYLCASTLGGTDTQYFGPGTRLTVL.

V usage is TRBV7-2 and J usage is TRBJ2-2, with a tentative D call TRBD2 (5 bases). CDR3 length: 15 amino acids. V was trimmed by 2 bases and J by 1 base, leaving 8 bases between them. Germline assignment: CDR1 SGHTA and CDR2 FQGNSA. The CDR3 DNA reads TGTGCCAGCAGCTTATTAGCGATGAACACCGGGGAGCTGTTTTTT. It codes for CASSLLAMNTGELFF.

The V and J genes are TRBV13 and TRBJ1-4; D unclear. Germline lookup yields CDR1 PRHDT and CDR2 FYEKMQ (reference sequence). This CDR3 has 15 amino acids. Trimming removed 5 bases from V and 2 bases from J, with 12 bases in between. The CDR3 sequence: CASSHSITTNEKLFF. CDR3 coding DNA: TGTGCCAGCAGCCACAGTATTACGACTAATGAAAAACTGTTTTTT.

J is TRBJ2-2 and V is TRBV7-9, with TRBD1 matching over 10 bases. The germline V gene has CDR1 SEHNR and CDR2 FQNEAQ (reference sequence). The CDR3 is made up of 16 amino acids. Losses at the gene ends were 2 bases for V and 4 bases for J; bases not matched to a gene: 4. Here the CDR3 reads CASSLRDRGRTGELFF. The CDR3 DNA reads TGTGCCAGCAGCTTACGTGACAGGGGGCGCACCGGGGAGCTGTTTTTT.

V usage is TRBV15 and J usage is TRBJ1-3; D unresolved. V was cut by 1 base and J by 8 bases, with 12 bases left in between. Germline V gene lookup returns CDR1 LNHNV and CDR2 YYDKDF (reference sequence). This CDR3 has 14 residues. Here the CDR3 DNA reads TGTGCCACCAGCAGAGTTTCCCGCGGGGACACCATATATTTT. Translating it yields CATSRVSRGDTIYF. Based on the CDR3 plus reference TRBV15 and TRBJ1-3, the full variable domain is DAMVIQNPRYQVTQFGKPVTLSCSQTLNHNVMYWYQQKSSQAPKLLFHYYDKDFNNEADTPDNFQSRRPNTSFCFLDIRSPGLGDTAMYLCATSRVSRGDTIYFGEGSWLTVV.

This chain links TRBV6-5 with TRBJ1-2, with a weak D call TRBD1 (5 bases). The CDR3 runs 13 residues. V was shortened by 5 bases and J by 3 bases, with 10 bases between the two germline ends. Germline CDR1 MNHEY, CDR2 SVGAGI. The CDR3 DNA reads TGTGCCAGCAGTATAACAGGTTACTATGGCTACACCTTC. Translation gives CASSITGYYGYTF.

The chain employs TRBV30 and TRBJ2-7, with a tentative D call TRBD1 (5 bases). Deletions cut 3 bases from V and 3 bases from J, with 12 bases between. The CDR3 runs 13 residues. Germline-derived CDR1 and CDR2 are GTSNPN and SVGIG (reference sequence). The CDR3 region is CAWRRGMGYEQYF. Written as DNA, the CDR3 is TGTGCCTGGAGAAGGGGAATGGGCTACGAGCAGTACTTC.

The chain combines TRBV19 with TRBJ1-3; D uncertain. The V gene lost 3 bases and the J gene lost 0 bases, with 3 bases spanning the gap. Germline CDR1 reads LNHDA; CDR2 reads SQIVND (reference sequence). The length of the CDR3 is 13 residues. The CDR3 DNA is TGTGCCAGTAGTATGTACTCTGGAAACACCATATATTTT. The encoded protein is CASSMYSGNTIYF.

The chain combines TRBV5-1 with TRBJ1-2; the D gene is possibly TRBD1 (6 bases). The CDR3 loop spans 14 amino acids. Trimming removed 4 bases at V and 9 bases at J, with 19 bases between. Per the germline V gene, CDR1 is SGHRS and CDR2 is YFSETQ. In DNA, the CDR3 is TGCGCCAGCAGCCTGGAGGTACAGGGTGGGCGCTACACCTTC. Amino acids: CASSLEVQGGRYTF.

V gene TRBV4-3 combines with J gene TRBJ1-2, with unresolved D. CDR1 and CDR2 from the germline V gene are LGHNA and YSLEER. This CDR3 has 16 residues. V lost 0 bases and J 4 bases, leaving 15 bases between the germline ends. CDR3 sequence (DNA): TGCGCCAGCAGCCAAGATAGGGCGGGATCGGGCTATGGCTACACCTTC. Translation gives CASSQDRAGSGYGYTF.

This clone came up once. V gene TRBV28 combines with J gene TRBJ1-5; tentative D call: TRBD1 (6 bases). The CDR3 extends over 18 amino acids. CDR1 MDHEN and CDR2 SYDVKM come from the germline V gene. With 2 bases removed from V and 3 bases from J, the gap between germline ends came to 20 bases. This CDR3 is CASSLKMGASRPNQPQHF. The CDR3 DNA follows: TGTGCCAGCAGTTTAAAGATGGGGGCCAGCCGTCCCAATCAGCCCCAGCATTTT. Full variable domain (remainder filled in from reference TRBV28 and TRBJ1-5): DVKVTQSSRYLVKRTGEKVFLECVQDMDHENMFWYRQDPGLGLRLIYFSYDVKMKEKGDIPEGYSVSREKKERFSLILESASTNQTSMYLCASSLKMGASRPNQPQHFGDGTRLSIL.

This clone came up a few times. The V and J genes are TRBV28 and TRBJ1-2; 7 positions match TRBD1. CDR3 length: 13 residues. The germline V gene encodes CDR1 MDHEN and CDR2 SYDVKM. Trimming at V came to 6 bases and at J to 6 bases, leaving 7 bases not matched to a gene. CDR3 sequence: CASRAIGTDGYTF. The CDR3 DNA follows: TGTGCCAGCAGGGCAATCGGGACAGATGGCTACACCTTC.

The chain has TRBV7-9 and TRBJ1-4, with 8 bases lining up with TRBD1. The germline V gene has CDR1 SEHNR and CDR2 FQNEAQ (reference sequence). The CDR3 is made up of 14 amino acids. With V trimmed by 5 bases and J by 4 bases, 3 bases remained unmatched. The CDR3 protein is CASSPGGFNEKLFF. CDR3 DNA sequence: TGTGCCAGCAGCCCAGGGGGCTTTAATGAAAAACTGTTTTTT.